The rows below give T cell receptor beta chains drawn from one sample of a study of shared clonotypes between healthy human individuals. Libraries were prepared by immunoSEQ multiplex PCR; TCRdb keeps only in-frame clonotypes and omits some of them. Altogether 550,000 to 700,000 clones are present, 73% being singletons, with the ten largest covering around 1.8%. The sequenced sample consisted of memory CD4+ T cells sorted from blood. The receptors originated from a woman aged 25-40 years in good health. Each CDR3 is given with its conserved first and last residue. D genes are given only for firm matches. The size field is filled for only some rows; it gives once, few, many or a size class.

j_gene: TRBJ2-5
abundance: many
v_gene: TRBV19
d_gene: TRBD2
CDR3aa: CASSPLAGAQETQYF
CDR3nt: TGTGCCAGTAGTCCCCTAGCGGGAGCCCAAGAGACCCAGTACTTC

j_gene: TRBJ1-4
abundance: -
v_gene: TRBV5-1
d_gene: -
CDR3aa: CASSLGLGATNEKLFF
CDR3nt: TGCGCCAGCAGCTTGGGATTGGGGGCAACTAATGAAAAACTGTTTTTT

j_gene: TRBJ1-6
abundance: -
v_gene: TRBV30
d_gene: -
CDR3aa: CAWTPGGALHF
CDR3nt: TGTGCCTGGACGCCCGGTGGAGCCCTCCACTTT

j_gene: TRBJ2-7
abundance: -
v_gene: TRBV5-1
d_gene: TRBD2
CDR3aa: CASSLTGGVEQYF
CDR3nt: TGCGCCAGCAGCTTGACCGGGGGGGTCGAGCAGTACTTC

j_gene: TRBJ2-7
abundance: -
v_gene: TRBV7-9
d_gene: -
CDR3aa: CASTSAGIYEQYF
CDR3nt: TGTGCCAGCACTTCGGCGGGCATCTACGAGCAGTACTTC

j_gene: TRBJ2-2
abundance: -
v_gene: TRBV5-8
d_gene: TRBD2
CDR3aa: CASSPTGTSGFTGELFF
CDR3nt: TGTGCCAGCTCCCCCACCGGGACTAGCGGGTTCACCGGGGAGCTGTTTTTT

j_gene: TRBJ1-4
abundance: -
v_gene: TRBV15
d_gene: -
CDR3aa: CATSRDFGGNEKLFF
CDR3nt: TGTGCCACCAGCAGAGATTTTGGGGGTAATGAAAAACTGTTTTTT

j_gene: TRBJ2-3
abundance: few
v_gene: TRBV19
d_gene: -
CDR3aa: CASSTRAVGDTQYF
CDR3nt: TGTGCCAGTAGTACCCGAGCTGTGGGGGATACGCAGTATTTT

j_gene: TRBJ2-7
abundance: -
v_gene: TRBV4-1
d_gene: TRBD1
CDR3aa: CASSHGDREGDEQYF
CDR3nt: TGCGCCAGCAGCCATGGGGACAGGGAAGGTGACGAGCAGTACTTC

j_gene: TRBJ2-1
abundance: -
v_gene: TRBV9
d_gene: -
CDR3aa: CASSPPGQFNEQFF
CDR3nt: TGTGCCAGCAGCCCCCCGGGGCAGTTCAATGAGCAGTTCTTC

j_gene: TRBJ1-2
abundance: -
v_gene: TRBV29-1
d_gene: -
CDR3aa: CSGGVAGGYTF
CDR3nt: TGCAGCGGTGGTGTGGCAGGTGGCTACACCTTC

j_gene: TRBJ2-5
abundance: -
v_gene: TRBV7-6
d_gene: TRBD1
CDR3aa: CASSQRQTGAAETQYF
CDR3nt: TGTGCCAGCAGCCAAAGACAGACAGGGGCGGCGGAGACCCAGTACTTC